This T cell receptor (beta chain) was documented in a study of cytomegalovirus exposure and HLA in healthy donors. A note on this clone: Its antigen is not identified.

The V end was cut by 6 bases, the J end by 3 bases, with 12 bases between. This CDR3 spans 14 amino acids. CDR1 and CDR2 (germline): MNHNY, SVGAGI (reference sequence). Both 60 Vbeta primers and 13 Jbeta primers went into the PCR. As processed by the authors: Roughly 80 million unique TCR beta chains, 9 million to 12 million shared, were counted in a later analysis. Profiled with immunoSEQ multiplex PCR; TCRdb holds only in-frame clones, not every one. V, J and clone size were drawn from that table, and D and trimming were deduced from the DNA. There are 100,000 to 150,000 clones in the sample, with under 2.5% held by the top ten. General observations from the study: Immune exposure was documented only through CMV serostatus. Presence/absence analyses supposed approximately even sequencing depth among donors.

The sequencing input was PBMCs. This receptor was obtained from a man aged 40-49 years in good health and CMV-seronegative. The chain joins TRBV6-6 to TRBJ2-1, with D tentatively TRBD1 (7 bases). CDR3 in amino acids: CASRRDSYYNEQFF. CDR3 DNA: TGTGCCAGCAGGCGGGACAGTTACTACAATGAGCAGTTCTTC.